This T cell receptor beta chain stems from a study of shared T cell receptors in the human thymus. As regards this clone: A junction boundary mismatches the germline segment, possibly from a read error.

The length of the CDR3 is 14 residues. The germline V gene has CDR1 SNHLY and CDR2 FYNNEI. Clones were read by immunoSEQ multiplex PCR, and TCRdb kept only the in-frame ones, dropping some. The data hold about 400,000 clones, with approximately 95% observed a single time. The chain joins TRBV2 to TRBJ2-7, with D perhaps assigned TRBD1 or TRBD2 (6 bases each). This sequence originates from a human donor. Sequencing was done on a sample of thymocytes. The CDR3 spells CASRTPGDSNEQYF. In DNA, the CDR3 is TGTGCCAGCAGGACCCCAGGGGACTCCAACGAGCAGTACTTC.